This passage covers 26 T cell receptor beta chains from one sample sequenced in a study of cytomegalovirus exposure and HLA in healthy donors. The PCR employed 60 Vbeta primers together with 13 Jbeta primers. Using immunoSEQ multiplex PCR, the repertoire was profiled, and TCRdb retains in-frame clones only, with some absent. The sample consists of under 200,000 clones, 80% of them appearing once. Sequenced sample: PBMCs. Every receptor here comes from a male donor in good health and CMV-seropositive.

The chain is built from TRBV11-2 and TRBJ2-2; 7 nucleotides line up with TRBD1. Germline V gives CDR1 SGHAT, CDR2 FQNNGV. The CDR3 is made up of 13 amino acids. Unmatched junction bases numbered 7, after V lost 8 bases and J lost 7 bases. The CDR3 loop reads CASDEQGFGELFF. CDR3 bases: TGTGCCAGCGATGAACAGGGGTTCGGGGAGCTGTTTTTT.

The chain links TRBV6-1 to TRBJ2-5; 10 bases map to TRBD1. The assigned J gene may be wrong: the sequence end matches TRBJ2-7 better. This CDR3 comprises 14 residues. CDR1 is MNHNS and CDR2 is SASEGT in the germline V gene. CDR3 protein: CASRVGQGFYEQYF. DNA for the CDR3: TGTGCCAGCCGAGTGGGACAGGGGTTCTACGAGCAGTACTTC.

This chain uses TRBV27 with TRBJ1-6; tentative D call: TRBD1 (5 bases). Germline CDR1 and CDR2: MNHEY and SMNVEV (reference sequence). V was pared by 5 bases and J by 6 bases, with 14 bases between. The CDR3 length is 15 residues. The CDR3 DNA reads as TGTGCCAGCAGTCCGGACATGGCGGTTAATTCACCCCTCCACTTT. Translated, it gives CASSPDMAVNSPLHF.

The rearrangement links TRBV19 to TRBJ1-5, with D unresolved. CDR1 is LNHDA, CDR2 SQIVND, per germline (reference sequence). Trimming took 7 bases from V and 0 from J, leaving 10 bases between them. The CDR3 extends over 14 amino acids. The CDR3 loop is CASNRQDSNQPQHF. CDR3 in DNA: TGTGCCAGTAACCGTCAGGATAGCAATCAGCCCCAGCATTTT.

This sequence joins TRBV7-8 and TRBJ2-7, with 11 positions matching TRBD2. The CDR3 totals 15 residues. CDR1 and CDR2 from the germline V gene are SGHVS and FQNEAQ. J lost 1 base, V lost 5 bases, and 4 bases had no gene match. The CDR3 loop is CASSPPSGRSYEQYF. For the CDR3, the DNA is TGTGCCAGCAGCCCACCTAGCGGGAGGTCCTACGAGCAGTACTTC. Full variable domain (remainder filled in from reference TRBV7-8 and TRBJ2-7): GAGVSQSPRYKVAKRGQDVALRCDPISGHVSLFWYQQALGQGPEFLTYFQNEAQLDKSGLPSDRFFAERPEGSVSTLKIQRTQQEDSAVYLCASSPPSGRSYEQYFGPGTRLTVT.

The gene calls are TRBV7-9 and TRBJ2-3; TRBD1 matches at 7 bases. Germline trimming cut 11 bases from V and 2 bases from J; bases unmatched to any gene: 7. The CDR3 runs to 13 residues. Germline-derived CDR1 and CDR2 are SEHNR and FQNEAQ (reference sequence). CDR3 region: CAVPDRTTDTQYF. CDR3 nucleotides: TGTGCCGTTCCGGACAGGACCACAGATACGCAGTATTTT.

This chain uses TRBV19 with TRBJ2-3; D possibly corresponds to TRBD2 (5 bases). In germline, CDR1 is LNHDA, CDR2 SQIVND (reference sequence). The CDR3 totals 14 residues. Trimming cost V 10 bases and J 3 bases, with 17 bases left between them. CDR3 bases: TGTGCCACCGGATCCCTAGGAGGTACAGATACGCAGTATTTT. Its translation is CATGSLGGTDTQYF.

This clone appeared a single time. The chain recombines TRBV9 with TRBJ2-1; TRBD2 matches 12 bases. Germline-derived CDR1 and CDR2 are SGDLS and YYNGEE. CDR3 length: 16 residues. The V segment lost 3 bases and the J segment 9 bases; nucleotides outside the gene matches: 10. This chain's CDR3 is CASSGTSGRSLGEQFF. The CDR3 nucleotides read TGTGCCAGCAGCGGAACTAGCGGGAGGTCCTTGGGTGAGCAGTTCTTC. Supplemented by reference TRBV9 and TRBJ2-1, the full variable domain reads DSGVTQTPKHLITATGQRVTLRCSPRSGDLSVYWYQQSLDQGLQFLIQYYNGEERAKGNILERFSAQQFPDLHSELNLSSLELGDSALYFCASSGTSGRSLGEQFFGPGTRLTVL.

J is TRBJ2-3 and V is TRBV2; 9 nucleotides match TRBD1. The length of the CDR3 is 14 residues. Trimming took 8 bases from V and 3 from J; bases not matched to a gene: 6. Germline assignment: CDR1 SNHLY and CDR2 FYNNEI. The CDR3 region has the DNA TGTGCCAGCGGGGGACAGGGAGAGACAGATACGCAGTATTTT. Its protein is CASGGQGETDTQYF. Supplemented by reference TRBV2 and TRBJ2-3, the full variable domain reads EPEVTQTPSHQVTQMGQEVILRCVPISNHLYFYWYRQILGQKVEFLVSFYNNEISEKSEIFDDQFSVERPDGSNFTLKIRSTKLEDSAMYFCASGGQGETDTQYFGPGTRLTVL.

This chain links TRBV30 with TRBJ1-3, with a tentative D call TRBD1 (6 bases). Trimming removed 3 bases at V and 6 bases at J, with 18 bases between. CDR3 size: 15 residues. From germline, CDR1 is GTSNPN and CDR2 SVGIG (reference sequence). The CDR3 DNA reads TGTGCCTGGAGATCACAGGGTAATCGTGAAAACACCATATATTTT. Protein sequence: CAWRSQGNRENTIYF. The full variable domain, rest sourced from reference TRBV30 and TRBJ1-3, is SQTIHQWPATLVQPVGSPLSLECTVEGTSNPNLYWYRQAAGRGLQLLFYSVGIGQISSEVPQNLSASRPQDRQFILSSKKLLLSDSGFYLCAWRSQGNRENTIYFGEGSWLTVV.

The chain is built from TRBV4-1 and TRBJ2-7; 12 bases are a match to TRBD2. V was clipped by 1 base and J by 3 bases; unmatched bases: 1. There are 15 residues in the CDR3. The germline gives CDR1 MGHRA, CDR2 YSYEKL. The DNA for the CDR3 is TGCGCCAGCAGCCAAGGGGGACTAGCGGGCTACGAGCAGTACTTC. Translation gives CASSQGGLAGYEQYF.

The rearrangement joins TRBV6-5 to TRBJ1-4; 7 bases are a match to TRBD1. V shed 5 bases and J 3 bases; nucleotides not matched to a gene: 6. The CDR3 is 15 residues long. CDR1 and CDR2 (germline): MNHEY, SVGAGI. CDR3 loop: CASSTTGTANEKLFF. CDR3 coding DNA: TGTGCCAGCAGTACCACCGGGACAGCTAATGAAAAACTGTTTTTT.

This chain uses TRBV7-9 with TRBJ2-1; TRBD2 agrees at 7 bases. This CDR3 has 15 residues. Looked up from germline, CDR1 is SEHNR and CDR2 is FQNEAQ (reference sequence). After removal of 2 bases from V and 9 bases from J, the junction contained 10 bases not matched to a gene. The CDR3: CASSLKAGEQPEQFF. For the CDR3, the DNA is TGTGCCAGCAGCTTAAAGGCGGGGGAGCAGCCTGAGCAGTTCTTC.

V is TRBV28 and J is TRBJ2-5; 7 bases are shared with TRBD1. With 6 bases clipped from V and 5 bases from J, the junction kept 9 bases outside the gene matches. Germline CDR1 MDHEN, CDR2 SYDVKM. This CDR3 is 14 amino acids long. The CDR3 loop reads CASSSTGAGETQYF. CDR3 nucleotides: TGTGCCAGCAGCTCTACAGGGGCTGGGGAGACCCAGTACTTC.

The chain has TRBV18 and TRBJ2-1, with a tentative D call TRBD2 (5 bases). The CDR3 runs 13 residues. V was shortened by 2 bases and J by 8 bases, with 10 bases between the two germline ends. CDR1 is KGHSH and CDR2 is LQKENI in the germline V gene. This chain's CDR3 is CASSPNSVYEQFF. The CDR3 DNA is TGTGCCAGCTCACCAAATAGCGTCTATGAGCAGTTCTTC.

The CDR3 is CASSLPTSSGSTEAFF. The CDR3 DNA reads as TGTGCCAGCAGCTTACCCACCTCATCGGGGAGCACTGAAGCTTTCTTT. The chain joins TRBV7-9 to TRBJ1-1; D remains ambiguous. The CDR3 sequence is 16 residues long. Trimming stripped 2 bases from V and 4 bases from J, with 17 bases between. The germline CDR1 and CDR2 sequences are SEHNR and FQNEAQ (reference sequence). Using reference TRBV7-9 and TRBJ1-1 for the parts outside the CDR3, the full variable domain is DTGVSQNPRHKITKRGQNVTFRCDPISEHNRLYWYRQTLGQGPEFLTYFQNEAQLEKSRLLSDRFSAERPKGSFSTLEIQRTEQGDSAMYLCASSLPTSSGSTEAFFGQGTRLTVV.

The genes are TRBV6-5 and TRBJ1-4, with D perhaps matching TRBD1 (6 bases). CDR1 is MNHEY, CDR2 SVGAGI, per germline. There are 15 residues in the CDR3. V was pared by 6 bases and J by 3 bases, with 14 bases between. The CDR3 protein is CASRDEQGPNEKLFF. As DNA, the CDR3 is TGTGCCAGCAGGGACGAACAGGGCCCTAATGAAAAACTGTTTTTT.

This clone was detected a few times. The chain uses TRBV10-3 and TRBJ2-7; maybe TRBD1 (5 bases). This CDR3 is built from 11 residues. Trimming stripped 8 bases from V and 5 bases from J, with 10 bases between. Germline CDR1 reads ENHRY; CDR2 reads SYGVKD. The CDR3, as DNA: TGTGCCATCGCTTCCAGGGACGAGCAGTACTTC. Translating it yields CAIASRDEQYF.

V and J are TRBV11-1 and TRBJ2-1; 9 nucleotides align to TRBD2. The CDR3 covers 18 residues. V lost 4 bases to trimming and J lost 0 bases; unmatched junction nucleotides: 10. Germline CDR1 and CDR2: SGHAT and FQDESV (reference sequence). The CDR3 loop reads CASSSRAGGSSSYNEQFF. The CDR3 coding sequence is TGTGCCAGCAGCTCCCGTGCGGGGGGGTCCAGCTCCTACAATGAGCAGTTCTTC.

The CDR3 loop reads CASGPGQEQFF. The CDR3 DNA reads TGTGCTAGTGGTCCCGGACAGGAGCAGTTCTTC. The genes are TRBV12-5 and TRBJ2-1; D perhaps matches TRBD1 (6 bases). The germline V gene encodes CDR1 LGHNT and CDR2 FRNRAP. Trimming pared 5 bases from V and 10 bases from J, leaving 9 bases between. The CDR3 is made up of 11 amino acids. Full variable domain (outside the CDR3, taken from reference TRBV12-5 and TRBJ2-1): DARVTQTPRHKVTEMGQEVTMRCQPILGHNTVFWYRQTMMQGLELLAYFRNRAPLDDSGMPKDRFSAEMPDATLATLKIQPSEPRDSAVYFCASGPGQEQFFGPGTRLTVL.

This clone was seen a few times. The chain uses TRBV7-8 and TRBJ2-3; D gene unclear. The CDR3 loop spans 12 amino acids. V lost 7 bases and J lost 0, with 5 bases in between. Germline assignment: CDR1 SGHVS and CDR2 FQNEAQ. Here the CDR3 DNA reads TGTGCCAGCACTCTAAGCACAGATACGCAGTATTTT. Protein product: CASTLSTDTQYF.

The table lists this clone with a few counts. The rearrangement links TRBV28 to TRBJ1-4; D gene ambiguous. V lost 2 bases to trimming and J lost 8 bases, with 9 bases between them. This CDR3 spans 13 amino acids. Germline CDR1 and CDR2: MDHEN and SYDVKM. CDR3 DNA: TGTGCCAGCAGTTTAGCAGGATTCGAAAAACTGTTTTTT. This encodes CASSLAGFEKLFF. Combining the CDR3 with reference TRBV28 and TRBJ1-4 gives the whole variable domain DVKVTQSSRYLVKRTGEKVFLECVQDMDHENMFWYRQDPGLGLRLIYFSYDVKMKEKGDIPEGYSVSREKKERFSLILESASTNQTSMYLCASSLAGFEKLFFGSGTQLSVL.

The rearrangement joins TRBV30 to TRBJ1-1; D remains ambiguous. This CDR3 is built from 10 residues. The ends were cut back, 3 bases at V and 7 bases at J, with 6 bases in the middle. Germline V gives CDR1 GTSNPN, CDR2 SVGIG (reference sequence). Written as DNA, the CDR3 is TGTGCCTGGAGGGAGGGTGAAGCTTTCTTT. The encoded protein is CAWREGEAFF.

About this clone itself: The germline gene is not matched at one end of the junction; a read error may be the cause. The chain links TRBV7-9 to TRBJ1-2; unclear D gene. CDR3 length equals 14 residues. Germline lookup yields CDR1 SEHNR and CDR2 FQNEAQ (reference sequence). The CDR3 loop is CSSSPPPANYGYTF. The DNA for the CDR3 is TGTTCCAGCAGCCCCCCCCCAGCTAACTATGGCTACACCTTC.

This sequence joins TRBV5-1 and TRBJ1-2, with a weak D call TRBD1 (6 bases). V was trimmed by 2 bases and J by 6 bases, leaving 14 bases between them. This CDR3 spans 14 amino acids. Germline CDR1 and CDR2: SGHRS and YFSETQ. CDR3 amino acids: CASSFNQGTNGYTF. The CDR3 nucleotides are TGCGCCAGCAGCTTCAATCAGGGGACCAATGGCTACACCTTC.

This clone is a singleton in its sample. The rearrangement links TRBV28 to TRBJ1-5; 10 nucleotides match TRBD1. CDR3 length equals 17 residues. V was pared by 7 bases and J by 8 bases, with 17 bases of the junction left unmatched. Per germline, CDR1 MDHEN and CDR2 SYDVKM. CDR3 sequence reads: CASTGQGGTKGGKPQHF. CDR3 DNA sequence: TGTGCCAGCACTGGACAGGGGGGGACTAAGGGGGGAAAGCCCCAGCATTTT.